This entry lists 27 T cell receptor beta chains sequenced from one sample in a study of blood T cell repertoires in COVID-19. Assay: immunoSEQ multiplex PCR; the TCRdb copy retains only in-frame clones and omits some. Of about 69,000 clones in the sample, approximately 80% were seen once. The material sequenced was peripheral blood. These receptor sequences come from a middle-aged man with COVID-19, enrolled during active disease.

The V call is TRBV11-1, the J call TRBJ2-5, with TRBD1 matching over 8 bases. This CDR3 region has 14 residues. From germline, CDR1 is SGHAT and CDR2 FQDESV (reference sequence). V was pared by 2 bases and J by 9 bases, with 8 bases of the junction left unmatched. CDR3 amino acids: CASSLSQTGEAQYF. For the CDR3, the DNA is TGTGCCAGCAGCTTATCACAGACAGGGGAGGCCCAGTACTTC.

V and J are TRBV6-5 and TRBJ1-1, with D tentatively TRBD1 (6 bases). V lost 7 bases and J lost 1, with 13 bases in between. Germline lookup yields CDR1 MNHEY and CDR2 SVGAGI. CDR3 size: 14 residues. CDR3 nucleotides: TGTGCCAGCACCCAACGACAGGCGAACACTGAAGCTTTCTTT. Translating gives CASTQRQANTEAFF.

This chain connects TRBV9 to TRBJ2-1; 9 bases are a match to TRBD2. Germline V CDR1 and CDR2: SGDLS, YYNGEE. The length of the CDR3 is 15 residues. Unmatched junction bases numbered 5, after V lost 3 bases and J lost 4 bases. The CDR3 sequence: CASSALAGSYNEQFF. The DNA for the CDR3 is TGTGCCAGCAGCGCCCTAGCGGGGTCGTACAATGAGCAGTTCTTC.

The chain has TRBV19 and TRBJ1-3; TRBD1 matches at 8 bases. CDR1 and CDR2 (germline): LNHDA, SQIVND (reference sequence). The CDR3 consists of 15 residues. The trim removed 7 bases at V and 2 bases at J, leaving 7 bases unmatched. The CDR3 reads CASKLGQGAGNTIYF. Here the CDR3 DNA reads TGTGCCAGTAAGCTTGGACAGGGCGCTGGAAACACCATATATTTT.

This clone has only one observation. The rearrangement links TRBV12-3 or TRBV12-4 to TRBJ2-5; D might be TRBD1 (6 bases). The CDR3 totals 11 residues. Trimming removed 8 bases at V and 5 bases at J, with 9 bases between. CDR3 loop: CASGGGETQYF. In nucleotides, the CDR3 is TGTGCCAGCGGGGGCGGCGAGACCCAGTACTTC.

This chain uses TRBV6-5 with TRBJ1-3, with D possibly matching TRBD1 (6 bases). Germline loops: CDR1 MNHEY, CDR2 SVGAGI. V lost 0 bases and J lost 0, with 9 bases in between. This CDR3 is 16 amino acids long. The CDR3: CASSYSWTDSGNTIYF. DNA of the CDR3: TGTGCCAGCAGTTACTCTTGGACAGACTCTGGAAACACCATATATTTT.

The DNA of the CDR3 is TGTGCCAGCAGCCCCCCCACAGGGAACTATGGCTACACCTTC. It yields the protein CASSPPTGNYGYTF. The V and J genes are TRBV7-9 and TRBJ1-2; D is perhaps TRBD1 (6 bases). CDR1 SEHNR and CDR2 FQNEAQ come from the germline V gene (reference sequence). The CDR3 has 14 residues. V gave up 5 bases and J gave up 2 bases, with 12 bases separating them.

The chain joins TRBV15 to TRBJ2-1; no reliable D call. The CDR3 sequence is 14 residues long. Germline loops: CDR1 LNHNV, CDR2 YYDKDF (reference sequence). Deletions cut 6 bases from V and 0 bases from J, with 9 bases between. CDR3 loop: CATSDGASYNEQFF. The CDR3 DNA reads TGTGCCACCAGTGATGGAGCCTCCTACAATGAGCAGTTCTTC.

The genes are TRBV12-3 or TRBV12-4 and TRBJ1-1; no clear D. V shed 2 bases and J shed 1 base, with 5 bases lying between them. The CDR3 has 13 amino acids. This chain's CDR3 is CASSLSQNTEAFF. The CDR3, as DNA: TGTGCCAGCAGTTTATCCCAGAACACTGAAGCTTTCTTT.

The CDR3 region has the DNA TGTGCCAGCTCACCGGGACAGGGGGCCCACGAGCAGTACTTC. This encodes CASSPGQGAHEQYF. The chain links TRBV18 to TRBJ2-7, with 12 bases that match TRBD1. Germline lookup yields CDR1 KGHSH and CDR2 LQKENI. The J segment lost 5 bases and the V segment lost 3 bases, leaving 2 bases of the junction unmatched. This CDR3 is 14 amino acids long.

The V and J genes are TRBV6-2 or TRBV6-3 and TRBJ2-7, with TRBD2 matching 12 bases. The CDR3 runs 17 residues. Germline assignment: CDR1 MNHEY and CDR2 SVGEGT. V shed 6 bases, J shed 9 bases, and the junction held 18 bases outside the gene matches. The CDR3 sequence is CASSHVVSGLAGWGQYF. The DNA of the CDR3 is TGTGCCAGCAGCCACGTCGTATCGGGACTAGCGGGCTGGGGGCAGTACTTC.

This chain uses TRBV5-1 with TRBJ2-2; maybe TRBD2 (6 bases). Germline V gene data show CDR1 as SGHRS and CDR2 as YFSETQ. The length of the CDR3 is 14 residues. The germline V and J ends were trimmed by 4 bases and 7 bases, with 14 bases remaining between them. CDR3 sequence reads: CASSARLEGGELFF. The CDR3 region has the DNA TGCGCCAGCAGCGCTCGACTAGAGGGCGGGGAGCTGTTTTTT. Combining the CDR3 with reference TRBV5-1 and TRBJ2-2 gives the whole variable domain KAGVTQTPRYLIKTRGQQVTLSCSPISGHRSVSWYQQTPGQGLQFLFEYFSETQRNKGNFPGRFSGRQFSNSRSEMNVSTLELGDSALYLCASSARLEGGELFFGEGSRLTVL.

The chain employs TRBV19 and TRBJ1-4, with D possibly TRBD1 on 6 matching bases. This CDR3 region has 15 residues. The germline CDR1 and CDR2 sequences are LNHDA and SQIVND (reference sequence). Trimming removed 6 bases at V and 5 bases at J, with 16 bases between. In DNA, the CDR3 is TGTGCCAGTAGAGAACAGGGCCTTACAAATGAAAAACTGTTTTTT. Encoded protein: CASREQGLTNEKLFF.

The V gene is TRBV5-1, the J gene TRBJ1-5; D is unresolved. Trimming removed 7 bases at V and 5 bases at J, with 16 bases between. The CDR3 extends over 14 amino acids. Germline V gene lookup returns CDR1 SGHRS and CDR2 YFSETQ. The CDR3 DNA is TGCGCCAGCCCCCGGTGCGTCCCTTATCAGCCCCAGCATTTT. Its translation is CASPRCVPYQPQHF.

This clone was recorded only once. Other DNA sequences in this sample translate to the same CDR3. The chain recombines TRBV4-3 with TRBJ2-5; 8 bases fit TRBD2. V gave up 1 base and J gave up 2 bases; unmatched junction bases: 12. The CDR3 has 18 amino acids. Germline CDR1 and CDR2: LGHNA and YSLEER. CDR3 loop: CASSQGVHGGGTQETQYF. The CDR3 nucleotides are TGCGCCAGCAGCCAAGGGGTGCACGGGGGGGGGACTCAAGAGACCCAGTACTTC.

V and J are TRBV3-1 (or the pseudogene TRBV3-2) and TRBJ2-3, with a tentative D call TRBD1 (6 bases). This CDR3 spans 14 amino acids. V was trimmed by 0 bases and J by 5 bases, leaving 9 bases between them. CDR1 and CDR2 from the germline V gene are LGHDT and YNNKEL (reference sequence). In DNA, the CDR3 is TGTGCCAGCAGCCAAGACACAGGGTTAGATACGCAGTATTTT. Translation: CASSQDTGLDTQYF.

V and J are TRBV9 and TRBJ2-2; TRBD1 aligns across 8 bases. This CDR3 comprises 13 residues. V lost 3 bases, J lost 5 bases, and 0 bases stayed unmatched. CDR1 SGDLS and CDR2 YYNGEE come from the germline V gene. This CDR3 reads CASSGTGTGELFF. The CDR3 region has the DNA TGTGCCAGCAGCGGGACAGGGACCGGGGAGCTGTTTTTT. Using reference TRBV9 and TRBJ2-2 for the parts outside the CDR3, the full variable domain is DSGVTQTPKHLITATGQRVTLRCSPRSGDLSVYWYQQSLDQGLQFLIQYYNGEERAKGNILERFSAQQFPDLHSELNLSSLELGDSALYFCASSGTGTGELFFGEGSRLTVL.

This rearrangement joins TRBV11-2 to TRBJ2-5; the match to TRBD2 covers 8 bases. The CDR3 totals 15 residues. J was trimmed by 5 bases and V by 6 bases; bases with no gene match: 11. Per the germline V gene, CDR1 is SGHAT and CDR2 is FQNNGV. In DNA form, the CDR3 reads TGTGCCAGCAGATGGGCGGGGGGCCGAACCGAGACCCAGTACTTC. Its protein product is CASRWAGGRTETQYF. Full variable domain (remainder filled in from reference TRBV11-2 and TRBJ2-5): EAGVAQSPRYKIIEKRQSVAFWCNPISGHATLYWYQQILGQGPKLLIQFQNNGVVDDSQLPKDRFSAERLKGVDSTLKIQPAKLEDSAVYLCASRWAGGRTETQYFGPGTRLLVL.

The genes are TRBV7-9 and TRBJ1-1; 7 bases are a match to TRBD1. Germline V gene sequence: CDR1 SEHNR, CDR2 FQNEAQ (reference sequence). The CDR3 contains 15 residues. The V and J ends lost 3 bases and 11 bases, in that order; junction bases with no gene match: 15. The chain's CDR3 is CASSFPTGLTSLAFF. Written as DNA, the CDR3 is TGTGCCAGCAGCTTTCCGACAGGGCTAACAAGTTTGGCTTTCTTT. The full variable domain, with the rest looked up from reference TRBV7-9 and TRBJ1-1, is DTGVSQNPRHKITKRGQNVTFRCDPISEHNRLYWYRQTLGQGPEFLTYFQNEAQLEKSRLLSDRFSAERPKGSFSTLEIQRTEQGDSAMYLCASSFPTGLTSLAFFGQGTRLTVV.

The V call is TRBV11-2, the J call TRBJ1-2; D uncertain. The CDR3 consists of 15 residues. V was trimmed by 4 bases and J by 4 bases, leaving 16 bases between them. Germline assignment: CDR1 SGHAT and CDR2 FQNNGV. The CDR3 bases are TGTGCCAGCAGCTCGAGTCCCGGGATTATCTATGGCTACACCTTC. This sequence encodes CASSSSPGIIYGYTF.

The chain recombines TRBV5-1 with TRBJ2-6, with D possibly TRBD2 on 5 matching bases. V was cut by 5 bases and J by 1 base, with 16 bases left in between. The CDR3 is 17 residues long. The germline CDR1 and CDR2 sequences are SGHRS and YFSETQ. The DNA for the CDR3 is TGCGCCAGCAGTCCTGACGGAGGTATGTCTGGGGCCAACGTCCTGACTTTC. It translates to CASSPDGGMSGANVLTF.

The chain uses TRBV4-1 and TRBJ1-6, with unresolved D. Germline CDR1 is MGHRA and CDR2 is YSYEKL. Trimming shortened V by 1 base and J by 3 bases, and 7 bases separated the two germline ends. The CDR3 length is 15 residues. The CDR3 sequence: CASSQVLDYNSPLHF. CDR3 bases: TGCGCCAGCAGCCAAGTACTAGACTATAATTCACCCCTCCACTTT.

The rearrangement uses TRBV10-2 and TRBJ2-3; D is unclear. The CDR3 has 14 amino acids. The V end lost 0 bases, the J end lost 2 bases, and 6 bases lay between the germline ends. Germline V gene sequence: CDR1 WSHSY, CDR2 SAAADI. CDR3 region: CASSESGNTDTQYF. Written as DNA, the CDR3 is TGCGCCAGCAGTGAGTCCGGTAACACAGATACGCAGTATTTT.

The genes are TRBV6-5 and TRBJ1-1; 9 nucleotides align to TRBD1. V lost 4 bases, J lost 5 bases, and 8 bases stayed unmatched. This CDR3 has 15 residues. Germline V gene sequence: CDR1 MNHEY, CDR2 SVGAGI. Here the CDR3 reads CASSSQTGGGTEAFF. The CDR3 DNA reads as TGTGCCAGCAGTTCCCAGACAGGGGGTGGAACTGAAGCTTTCTTT.

The CDR3 region has the DNA TGTGCCAGCTGGCAGGGGTCACACACCGGGGAGCTGTTTTTT. This sequence encodes CASWQGSHTGELFF. The chain has TRBV6-5 and TRBJ2-2, with D perhaps TRBD1 (6 bases). The CDR3 runs 14 residues. From germline, CDR1 is MNHEY and CDR2 SVGAGI. Trimming cost V 8 bases and J 3 bases, with 13 bases left between them.

The chain couples TRBV5-1 to TRBJ2-3, with D possibly being TRBD1 (6 bases). Germline V gene data show CDR1 as SGHRS and CDR2 as YFSETQ. Trimming took 2 bases from V and 7 from J, leaving 17 bases between them. This CDR3 comprises 15 residues. The CDR3 protein is CASSFPRGGSNTQYF. The DNA for the CDR3 is TGCGCCAGCAGCTTTCCCCGAGGGGGAAGTAATACGCAGTATTTT.

CDR3 amino acids: CASSVGGLTNTGELFF. CDR3 nucleotides: TGTGCCAGCAGCGTAGGGGGACTTACGAACACCGGGGAGCTGTTTTTT. The V and J genes are TRBV9 and TRBJ2-2, with D tentatively TRBD2 (6 bases). Germline-derived CDR1 and CDR2 are SGDLS and YYNGEE. The CDR3 is 16 residues long. The V gene lost 0 bases and the J gene lost 0 bases, with 9 bases spanning the gap.